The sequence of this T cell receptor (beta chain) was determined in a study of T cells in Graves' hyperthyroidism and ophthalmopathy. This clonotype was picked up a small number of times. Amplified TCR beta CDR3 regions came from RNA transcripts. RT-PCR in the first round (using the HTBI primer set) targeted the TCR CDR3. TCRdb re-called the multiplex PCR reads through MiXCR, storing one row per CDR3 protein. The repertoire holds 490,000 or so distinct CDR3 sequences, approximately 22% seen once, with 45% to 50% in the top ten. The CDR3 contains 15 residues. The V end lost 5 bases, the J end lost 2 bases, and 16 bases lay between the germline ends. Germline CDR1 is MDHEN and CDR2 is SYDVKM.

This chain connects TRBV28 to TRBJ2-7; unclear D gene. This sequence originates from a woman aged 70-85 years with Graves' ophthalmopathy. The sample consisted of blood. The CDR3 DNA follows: TGTGCCAGCAGTCCAGAGTCTGGATGGGCCTACGAGCAGTACTTC. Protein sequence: CASSPESGWAYEQYF. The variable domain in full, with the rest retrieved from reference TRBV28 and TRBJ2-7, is DVKVTQSSRYLVKRTGEKVFLECVQDMDHENMFWYRQDPGLGLRLIYFSYDVKMKEKGDIPEGYSVSREKKERFSLILESASTNQTSMYLCASSPESGWAYEQYFGPGTRLTVT.